This TCR beta chain was retrieved from a study of cytomegalovirus exposure and HLA in healthy donors. Study results and limitations: Most sequenced TCRs were rare (though some public TCRs occurred in many donors). There were around 160 TCR beta chains listed as cytomegalovirus-associated. A missense variant in DCLRE1C was later tied to TCR beta V- and J-gene trimming.

Turning to this clone: The antigen is undetermined.

The germline V gene has CDR1 SNHLY and CDR2 FYNNEI. The CDR3 is 13 residues long. V lost 8 bases to trimming and J lost 1 base; unmatched junction nucleotides: 4. PCR involved 60 Vbeta and 13 Jbeta primers. Profiling relied on immunoSEQ multiplex PCR, and the TCRdb table lists in-frame clones only, not all of them. The table shows around 140,000 clones, with approximately 82% occurring only once. This receptor was taken from a female donor in good health and CMV-seronegative. Sequencing input: PBMCs. This rearrangement joins TRBV2 to TRBJ1-1, with 7 positions matching TRBD1. The DNA for the CDR3 is TGTGCCAGCCCCGGACAGGAGAACACTGAAGCTTTCTTT. Its translation: CASPGQENTEAFF.